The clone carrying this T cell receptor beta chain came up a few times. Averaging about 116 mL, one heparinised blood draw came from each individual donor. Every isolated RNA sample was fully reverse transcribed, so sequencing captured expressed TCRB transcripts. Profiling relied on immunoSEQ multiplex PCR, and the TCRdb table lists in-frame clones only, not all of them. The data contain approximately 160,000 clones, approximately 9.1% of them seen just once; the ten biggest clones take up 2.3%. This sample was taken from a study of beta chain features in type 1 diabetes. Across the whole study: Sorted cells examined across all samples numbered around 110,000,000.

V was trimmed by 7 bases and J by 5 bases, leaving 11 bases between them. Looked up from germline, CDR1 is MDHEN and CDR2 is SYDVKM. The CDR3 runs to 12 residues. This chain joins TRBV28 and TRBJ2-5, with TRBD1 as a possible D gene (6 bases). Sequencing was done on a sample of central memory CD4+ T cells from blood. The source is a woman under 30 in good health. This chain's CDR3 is CASKQGPETQYF. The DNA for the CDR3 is TGTGCCAGCAAACAGGGTCCCGAGACCCAGTACTTC.